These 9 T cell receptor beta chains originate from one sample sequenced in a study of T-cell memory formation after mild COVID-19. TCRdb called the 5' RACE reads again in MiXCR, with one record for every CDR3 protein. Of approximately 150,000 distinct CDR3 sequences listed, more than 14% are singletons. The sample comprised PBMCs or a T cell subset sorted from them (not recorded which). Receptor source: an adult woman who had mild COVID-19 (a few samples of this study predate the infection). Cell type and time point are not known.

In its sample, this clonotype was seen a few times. Here the CDR3 reads CATSDLQGRGEQFF. For the CDR3, the DNA is TGTGCCACCAGTGATTTGCAGGGTAGGGGTGAGCAGTTCTTC. This rearrangement joins TRBV24-1 to TRBJ2-1, with D perhaps matching TRBD1 (5 bases). Between the trimmed V and J ends, which lost 0 bases and 9 bases, there was a span of 11 bases. Germline CDR1 reads KGHDR; CDR2 reads SFDVKD. The CDR3 length is 14 residues.

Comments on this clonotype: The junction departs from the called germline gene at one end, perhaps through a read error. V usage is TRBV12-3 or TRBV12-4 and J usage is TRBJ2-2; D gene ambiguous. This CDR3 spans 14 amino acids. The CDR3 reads CASSLTGNTGELFF. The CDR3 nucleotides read TGTGCGAGCAGTTTGACGGGGAACACCGGGGAGCTGTTTTTT.

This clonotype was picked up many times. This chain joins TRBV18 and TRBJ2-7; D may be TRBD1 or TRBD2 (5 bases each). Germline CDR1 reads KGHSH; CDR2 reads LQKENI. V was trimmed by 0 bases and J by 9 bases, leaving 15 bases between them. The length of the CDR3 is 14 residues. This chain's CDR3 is CASSPPQGWRVQYF. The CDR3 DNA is TGTGCCAGCTCACCACCGCAGGGTTGGCGGGTGCAGTACTTC.

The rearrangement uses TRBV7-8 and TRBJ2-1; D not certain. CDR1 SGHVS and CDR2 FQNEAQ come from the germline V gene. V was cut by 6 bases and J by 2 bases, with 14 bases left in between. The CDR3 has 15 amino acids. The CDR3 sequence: CASSHRAQTYNEQFF. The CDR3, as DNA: TGTGCCAGCAGTCATAGAGCGCAAACCTACAATGAGCAGTTCTTC.

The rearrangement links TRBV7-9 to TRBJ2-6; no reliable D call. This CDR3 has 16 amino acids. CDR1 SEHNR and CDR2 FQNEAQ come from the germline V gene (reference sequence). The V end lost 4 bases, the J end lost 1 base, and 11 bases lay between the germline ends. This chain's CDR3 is CASSSRLPSGANVLTF. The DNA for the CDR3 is TGTGCCAGCAGCTCGAGACTGCCGTCTGGGGCCAACGTCCTGACTTTC.

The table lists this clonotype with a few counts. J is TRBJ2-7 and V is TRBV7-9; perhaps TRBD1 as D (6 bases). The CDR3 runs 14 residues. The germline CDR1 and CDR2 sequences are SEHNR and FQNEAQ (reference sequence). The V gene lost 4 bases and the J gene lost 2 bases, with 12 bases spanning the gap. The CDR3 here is CASSSHRDTYEQYF. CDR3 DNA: TGTGCCAGCAGCTCACACCGGGACACCTACGAGCAGTACTTC.

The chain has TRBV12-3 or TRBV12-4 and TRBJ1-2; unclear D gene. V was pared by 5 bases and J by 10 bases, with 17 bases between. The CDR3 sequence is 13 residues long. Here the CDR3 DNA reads TGTGCCAGCAGTCCTCTAGTAGGTATTGCCTACACCTTC. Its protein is CASSPLVGIAYTF.

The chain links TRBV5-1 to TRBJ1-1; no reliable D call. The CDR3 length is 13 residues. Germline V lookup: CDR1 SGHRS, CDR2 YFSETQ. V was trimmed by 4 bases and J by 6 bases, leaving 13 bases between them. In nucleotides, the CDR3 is TGCGCCAGCAGCCAGCCCCCGGCCGCTGAAGCTTTCTTT. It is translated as CASSQPPAAEAFF.

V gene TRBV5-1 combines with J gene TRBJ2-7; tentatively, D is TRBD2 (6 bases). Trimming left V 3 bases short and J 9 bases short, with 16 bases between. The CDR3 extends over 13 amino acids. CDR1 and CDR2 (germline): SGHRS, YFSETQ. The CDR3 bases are TGCGCCAGCAGCTCCCTACCGGGAGAAGGGCAGTACTTC. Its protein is CASSSLPGEGQYF.